The 25 T cell receptor beta chains in this list originate from one sample, sequenced in a study of PD-1 blockade in classical Hodgkin lymphoma. The time point here: cycle 4 day 1 (C4D1), after more than five weeks of nivolumab. With no exception, relapse followed autologous stem cell transplantation in all patients, and brentuximab vedotin exposure varied. Only in-frame clones appear in the TCRdb table, and some are missing; sequencing was by immunoSEQ multiplex PCR. The top ten hold roughly 21% of the sample, which has tens of thousands of clones, 88% seen once. The material sequenced was peripheral blood mononuclear cells (PBMCs), taken before the fourth cycle of nivolumab. The receptors were gathered from a human donor with classical Hodgkin lymphoma.

In this sample, this clone turned up once. The chain recombines TRBV6-6 with TRBJ2-7; 8 nucleotides agree with TRBD1. The J segment lost 5 bases and the V segment lost 7 bases, leaving 10 bases of the junction unmatched. This CDR3 spans 14 amino acids. Germline loops: CDR1 MNHNY, CDR2 SVGAGI (reference sequence). This CDR3 reads CASKRAGGYNEQYF. In DNA form, the CDR3 reads TGTGCCAGCAAACGGGCAGGGGGCTACAACGAGCAGTACTTC.

This sequence joins TRBV6-1 and TRBJ1-2; D gene ambiguous. V dropped 4 bases and J dropped 4 bases, with 10 bases sitting between them. Germline CDR1 is MNHNS and CDR2 is SASEGT. The CDR3 totals 13 residues. For the CDR3, the DNA is TGTGCCAGCAGTGGTACGGCAGTCTATGGCTACACCTTC. Translated, it gives CASSGTAVYGYTF.

V is TRBV29-1 and J is TRBJ2-1; 9 bases agree with TRBD1. This CDR3 spans 14 amino acids. The trim removed 6 bases at V and 5 bases at J, leaving 8 bases unmatched. From germline, CDR1 is SQVTM and CDR2 ANQGSEA. This chain's CDR3 is CSVRPGQGNNEQFF. The CDR3 DNA is TGCAGCGTCCGACCGGGACAGGGTAACAATGAGCAGTTCTTC.

The V gene is TRBV6-5, the J gene TRBJ2-5; D may be TRBD1 or TRBD2 (5 bases each). V lost 0 bases and J 5 bases, leaving 7 bases between the germline ends. CDR1 and CDR2 (germline): MNHEY, SVGAGI. The CDR3 spans 13 residues. Written as DNA, the CDR3 is TGTGCCAGCAGTTACTCAGGGACGGAGACCCAGTACTTC. Amino acid sequence: CASSYSGTETQYF.

The rearrangement links TRBV5-4 to TRBJ2-7, with 9 bases aligning to TRBD1. V was clipped by 4 bases and J by 4 bases; unmatched bases: 3. The CDR3 is 13 residues long. Germline lookup yields CDR1 SGHNT and CDR2 YYREEE (reference sequence). This chain's CDR3 is CASSRDREYEQYF. CDR3 sequence (DNA): TGTGCCAGCAGCCGGGACAGGGAATACGAGCAGTACTTC.

V gene TRBV6-4 combines with J gene TRBJ2-1; 10 nucleotides line up with TRBD2. Per the germline V gene, CDR1 is MRHNA and CDR2 is SNTAGT. The CDR3 length is 16 residues. V dropped 5 bases and J dropped 1; count of bases not matched to a gene: 5. CDR3 sequence: CASSIEAGGSYNEQFF. The CDR3 DNA follows: TGTGCCAGCAGTATCGAAGCGGGGGGGTCCTACAATGAGCAGTTCTTC.

The genes are TRBV29-1 and TRBJ2-7; no clear D gene. V dropped 3 bases and J dropped 1 base, with 7 bases sitting between them. Germline CDR1 is SQVTM and CDR2 is ANQGSEA. The CDR3 runs to 12 residues. CDR3 region: CSVDDMSYEQYF. As DNA, the CDR3 is TGCAGCGTTGACGATATGTCCTACGAGCAGTACTTC.

The chain employs TRBV11-2 and TRBJ2-1; D might be TRBD2 (7 bases). The CDR3 sequence is 16 residues long. CDR1 and CDR2 (germline): SGHAT, FQNNGV. The V gene lost 2 bases and the J gene lost 5 bases, with 16 bases spanning the gap. The chain's CDR3 is CASSLRGGLLDNEQFF. The DNA of the CDR3 is TGTGCCAGCAGCTTAAGGGGGGGTCTATTGGACAATGAGCAGTTCTTC.

The rearrangement links TRBV5-1 to TRBJ1-5; TRBD1 matches 8 bases. CDR1 SGHRS and CDR2 YFSETQ come from the germline V gene. This CDR3 has 13 amino acids. Germline trimming cut 4 bases from V and 5 bases from J; bases unmatched to any gene: 2. Here the CDR3 reads CASSPDRDQPQHF. CDR3 nucleotides: TGCGCCAGCAGCCCGGACAGGGATCAGCCCCAGCATTTT.

V is TRBV29-1 and J is TRBJ1-2; a possible D gene is TRBD1 (6 bases). CDR3 length equals 12 residues. Germline CDR1 is SQVTM and CDR2 is ANQGSEA. With 4 bases removed from V and 6 bases from J, the gap between germline ends came to 12 bases. The CDR3 region is CSVARTEDGYTF. For the CDR3, the DNA is TGCAGCGTTGCCAGGACAGAGGATGGCTACACCTTC.

V usage is TRBV2 and J usage is TRBJ1-4, with 9 bases fitting TRBD1. With 4 bases clipped from V and 7 bases from J, the junction kept 4 bases outside the gene matches. Germline assignment: CDR1 SNHLY and CDR2 FYNNEI. The CDR3 has 14 residues. The CDR3 here is CASSAQGAGEKLFF. CDR3 bases: TGTGCCAGCAGTGCACAGGGGGCCGGTGAAAAACTGTTTTTT.

This chain links TRBV25-1 with TRBJ2-3; D is unresolved. The CDR3 runs 10 residues. In germline, CDR1 is MGHDK, CDR2 SYGVNS. Trimming pared 6 bases from V and 11 bases from J, leaving 9 bases between. CDR3 residues: CASSAEVQYF. Here the CDR3 DNA reads TGTGCCAGCAGCGCTGAGGTGCAGTATTTT.

This clone was counted once. The CDR3 loop reads CATHRGPQAFF. Here the CDR3 DNA reads TGTGCCACCCACAGGGGACCCCAAGCTTTCTTT. The chain links TRBV7-6 to TRBJ1-1, with 7 bases that match TRBD1. CDR3 length: 11 residues. The germline V gene encodes CDR1 SGHVS and CDR2 FNYEAQ. V gave up 10 bases and J gave up 9 bases; unmatched junction bases: 8.

This chain links TRBV10-2 with TRBJ2-1, with TRBD2 matching over 12 bases. Trimming at V came to 4 bases and at J to 4 bases, leaving 2 bases not matched to a gene. Per germline, CDR1 WSHSY and CDR2 SAAADI. The CDR3 totals 15 residues. Written as DNA, the CDR3 is TGCGCCAGCAGTGCCCTAGCGGGAGGGTACAATGAGCAGTTCTTC. It encodes CASSALAGGYNEQFF.

CDR3 loop: CASSLDRAFGYTF. DNA for the CDR3: TGTGCCAGCAGCTTAGACAGGGCTTTTGGCTACACCTTC. The chain couples TRBV11-2 to TRBJ1-2; tentatively, D is TRBD1 (5 bases). The V and J ends lost 0 bases and 7 bases respectively, with 9 bases between them. The CDR3 has 13 amino acids. Per the germline V gene, CDR1 is SGHAT and CDR2 is FQNNGV.

The chain recombines TRBV4-2 with TRBJ2-1; perhaps TRBD2 as D (6 bases). Germline CDR1 reads LGHNA; CDR2 reads YNFKEQ. Trimming removed 1 base at V and 9 bases at J, with 13 bases between. This CDR3 has 14 amino acids. The DNA of the CDR3 is TGTGCCAGCAGCCAAGTACTAGGGCGGGGTGAGCAGTTCTTC. Its translation: CASSQVLGRGEQFF.

The V and J genes are TRBV19 and TRBJ2-2, with 8 bases that match TRBD1. Germline V gives CDR1 LNHDA, CDR2 SQIVND (reference sequence). J gave up 3 bases and V 4 bases, and 7 bases lay outside the gene matches. The CDR3 is 16 residues long. In nucleotides, the CDR3 is TGTGCCAGTAGTACCCGGACAGGGTTAGACACCGGGGAGCTGTTTTTT. This translates into CASSTRTGLDTGELFF.

This sequence joins TRBV11-2 and TRBJ1-3; maybe TRBD1 (6 bases). Per the germline V gene, CDR1 is SGHAT and CDR2 is FQNNGV. The V gene lost 3 bases and the J gene lost 2 bases, with 20 bases spanning the gap. The CDR3 covers 18 residues. CDR3 loop: CASSFRISQGRTGNTIYF. CDR3 DNA sequence: TGTGCCAGCAGCTTTAGGATATCCCAGGGGAGGACTGGAAACACCATATATTTT.

This chain uses TRBV11-2 with TRBJ2-5; D is perhaps TRBD1 (5 bases). CDR1 and CDR2 (germline): SGHAT, FQNNGV. V gave up 5 bases and J gave up 2 bases, with 9 bases separating them. The CDR3 is made up of 13 amino acids. This chain's CDR3 is CASSRDRQETQYF. The CDR3 region has the DNA TGTGCCAGCAGCCGCGACAGACAAGAGACCCAGTACTTC.

The J gene is TRBJ2-5, the V gene TRBV15; perhaps TRBD1 as D (5 bases). V shed 1 base and J shed 5 bases, with 8 bases lying between them. This CDR3 region has 13 residues. Germline V gives CDR1 LNHNV, CDR2 YYDKDF (reference sequence). In DNA, the CDR3 is TGTGCCACCAGCAGAGGGGGCGGTGAGACCCAGTACTTC. Amino acid sequence: CATSRGGGETQYF.

This chain uses TRBV4-1 with TRBJ2-1, with D perhaps TRBD2 (6 bases). Germline lookup yields CDR1 MGHRA and CDR2 YSYEKL. V was clipped by 1 base and J by 0 bases, with 16 bases between them. CDR3 length: 18 residues. CDR3 in DNA: TGCGCCAGCAGCCAAGGAATTCGGGGGATTAGCTCCTACAATGAGCAGTTCTTC. Translating gives CASSQGIRGISSYNEQFF.

This chain links TRBV19 with TRBJ1-4; 9 nucleotides match TRBD1. This CDR3 has 15 amino acids. Germline assignment: CDR1 LNHDA and CDR2 SQIVND (reference sequence). J lost 7 bases, V lost 6 bases, and 9 bases had no gene match. The CDR3 DNA sequence: TGTGCCAGTAGAGCCCCGGGACAGGGTAGTGAAAAACTGTTTTTT. It codes for CASRAPGQGSEKLFF.

This chain joins TRBV2 and TRBJ1-2; maybe TRBD1 (5 bases). CDR1 is SNHLY and CDR2 is FYNNEI in the germline V gene. The CDR3 has 13 amino acids. The ends were cut back, 4 bases at V and 4 bases at J, with 10 bases in the middle. The CDR3 coding sequence is TGTGCCAGCAGTGTTGACAGCCGCTATGGCTACACCTTC. This codes for CASSVDSRYGYTF. The entire variable domain, with the rest obtained from reference TRBV2 and TRBJ1-2, is as follows: EPEVTQTPSHQVTQMGQEVILRCVPISNHLYFYWYRQILGQKVEFLVSFYNNEISEKSEIFDDQFSVERPDGSNFTLKIRSTKLEDSAMYFCASSVDSRYGYTFGSGTRLTVV.

The rearrangement joins TRBV5-4 to TRBJ2-1, with 14 positions matching TRBD2. The CDR3 runs 17 residues. Looked up from germline, CDR1 is SGHNT and CDR2 is YYREEE (reference sequence). The J segment lost 8 bases and the V segment lost 1 base, leaving 8 bases of the junction unmatched. The CDR3 is CASSLKPGLAGVDEQFF. CDR3 DNA: TGTGCCAGCAGCTTGAAGCCGGGACTAGCGGGAGTTGATGAGCAGTTCTTC. The variable domain in full, completed from reference TRBV5-4 and TRBJ2-1, reads ETGVTQSPTHLIKTRGQQVTLRCSSQSGHNTVSWYQQALGQGPQFIFQYYREEENGRGNFPPRFSGLQFPNYSSELNVNALELDDSALYLCASSLKPGLAGVDEQFFGPGTRLTVL.

The rearrangement links TRBV7-2 to TRBJ1-5, with D possibly matching TRBD1 (5 bases). V lost 2 bases and J lost 3, with 11 bases in between. The CDR3 spans 15 residues. CDR1 and CDR2 from the germline V gene are SGHTA and FQGNSA. This CDR3 reads CASSLSGGTNQPQHF. CDR3 bases: TGTGCCAGCAGCTTATCCGGGGGTACCAATCAGCCCCAGCATTTT.